The rows below give T cell receptor beta chains drawn from one sample of a study of T cell repertoires in cytomegalovirus infection. TCRdb called the reads again in MiXCR, with one record for every CDR3 protein. The sample holds hundreds of thousands of distinct CDR3 sequences, about 9.1% seen once. The specimen was PBMCs. The receptors originated from a human donor in good health (CMV status not recorded). Some clones in this sample may be carry-over from other donors' samples. Each CDR3 is given with its conserved first and last residue. The D gene is left open where the match is weak. Clone size appears in some rows only: once, few, many, or a class for an expanded clone.

d_call j_call clone_size v_call cdr3_nt cdr3_aa
TRBD2 TRBJ2-3 many TRBV5-5 TGTGCCAGCAGCTCTGGACTAGCGGGCGGTGGGGCAGATACGCAGTATTTT CASSSGLAGGGADTQYF
TRBD1 TRBJ1-5 few TRBV28 TGTGCCAGCAGGTACCGACAGGGGCGCGATGCCCAGCATTTT CASRYRQGRDAQHF
TRBD2 TRBJ2-1 NA TRBV18 TGTGCCAGCTCACCATCGACTAGCGGGGGGAATGAGCAGTTCTTC CASSPSTSGGNEQFF
NA TRBJ2-1 many TRBV7-8 TGTGCCAGCAGCTGGGACTCTCGGAATGAGCAGTTCTTC CASSWDSRNEQFF
TRBD2 TRBJ2-5 NA TRBV19 TGTGCCAGTAGTCCGTTGGGGCTAGCGGGGGGGACAGAGACCCAGTACTTC CASSPLGLAGGTETQYF
NA TRBJ2-1 few TRBV27 TGTGCCAGCTCACAGGGGACTGTGTCCTACAATGAGCAGTTCTTC CASSQGTVSYNEQFF
NA TRBJ1-1 NA TRBV3-1 TGTGCCAGCAGCCAAGTTTACAGGGCGACTGAAGCTTTCTTT CASSQVYRATEAFF
TRBD1 TRBJ1-6 many TRBV28 TGTGCCAGCAGTTTCGAGGACAGGGGATATAATTCACCCCTCCACTTT CASSFEDRGYNSPLHF
NA TRBJ2-7 many TRBV20-1 TGCAGTGCTAGAGATTGGGGCAGCTCCTACGAGCAGTACTTC CSARDWGSSYEQYF
TRBD2 TRBJ2-7 few TRBV7-9 TGTGCCAGCAGCTCGAACCCTAGCGGGGGGGCCTACGAGCAGTACTTC CASSSNPSGGAYEQYF
NA TRBJ2-3 NA TRBV14 TGTGCCAGCAGCGCCCTCCTAGAGGATACGCAGTATTTT CASSALLEDTQYF
NA TRBJ1-1 many TRBV7-3 TGTGCCAGCAGCCCAGGCAGAACGAGCACTGAAGCTTTCTTT CASSPGRTSTEAFF
NA TRBJ2-7 many TRBV7-2 TGTGCCAGCAGCCAAGGGGGGGCGCTTGTCAACGAGCAGTACTTC CASSQGGALVNEQYF
NA TRBJ2-6 many TRBV6-5 TGTGCCAGCAGGGCGAGCCCAGGGGCTGGGGCCAACGTCCTGACTTTC CASRASPGAGANVLTF
TRBD1 TRBJ2-2 many TRBV7-2 TGTGCCAGCAGAGCACAGGGGTACGGGGAGCTGTTTTTT CASRAQGYGELFF
NA TRBJ2-3 many TRBV7-2 TGTGCCAGTCGGCGGGGAGGTGCAGATACGCAGTATTTT CASRRGGADTQYF
NA TRBJ2-1 many TRBV5-6 TGTGCCAGCAGCTTGTCCATAGGGACACATGAGCAGTTCTTC CASSLSIGTHEQFF
TRBD2 TRBJ2-5 few TRBV20-1 TGCAGTGCCACAGGTCTAGCGGACGACCAAGAGACCCAGTACTTC CSATGLADDQETQYF
TRBD1 TRBJ1-2 few TRBV15 TGTGCCACCAGCAGAGAGACAGGGGTCTATGGCTACACCTTC CATSRETGVYGYTF
NA TRBJ1-1 many TRBV19 TGTGCCAGTCGCCCCGGACAGAAGAACACTGAAGCTTTCTTT CASRPGQKNTEAFF
TRBD2 TRBJ2-3 NA TRBV20-1 TGCAGTGTCCTTGCCGCTAGCGGGGGCTTTTTT CSVLAASGGFF
TRBD2 TRBJ2-1 NA TRBV5-1 TGCGCCAGCAGTGGACCAGCGGGGCACTCCTACAATGAGCAGTTCTTC CASSGPAGHSYNEQFF
NA TRBJ1-1 many TRBV12-3/TRBV12-4 TGTGCCAGCAACCGACAGAACACTGAAGCTTTCTTT CASNRQNTEAFF
NA TRBJ2-3 many TRBV4-3 TGCGCCAGCAGCCAAGGAGCGGGAGATACGCAGTATTTT CASSQGAGDTQYF
NA TRBJ2-5 few TRBV29-1 TGCAGCGTTTCCCAAGACCTCCAAGGGGAGACCCAGTACTTC CSVSQDLQGETQYF
NA TRBJ2-2 NA TRBV23-1 TGCGCCAGCAGTCAAAAGATTTTAATAACCGGGGAGCTGTTTTTT CASSQKILITGELFF
NA TRBJ2-5 few TRBV6-2/TRBV6-3 TGTGCCAGCACCAACGGGGCAGGGGTGGAAGAGACCCAGTACTTC CASTNGAGVEETQYF
NA TRBJ1-2 many TRBV12-3/TRBV12-4 TGTGCCAGCAGCGTCGACTTGGACTACCCACCGTATGGCTACACCTTC CASSVDLDYPPYGYTF
TRBD1 TRBJ2-5 NA TRBV9 TGTGCCAGCAGCGGACTTGACAGGGGGCAGGAGACCCAGTACTTC CASSGLDRGQETQYF
TRBD2 TRBJ2-1 many TRBV20-1 TGCAGTGCTAATCGGGGGGGGTACAATGAGCAGTTCTTC CSANRGGYNEQFF
TRBD2 TRBJ2-1 many TRBV20-1 TGCAGTGCTCTGGGACTAGCGGGGGGGCGTAATGAGCAGTTCTTC CSALGLAGGRNEQFF
NA TRBJ2-4 many TRBV3-1 TGTGCCAGCAGCCAAGTTCGTGGCAACATTCAGTACTTC CASSQVRGNIQYF
TRBD1 TRBJ1-1 many TRBV19 TGTGCCAGTATCCCCCGGGACAGGCTATTAAACACTGAAGCTTTCTTT CASIPRDRLLNTEAFF
NA TRBJ1-1 many TRBV12-3/TRBV12-4 TGTGCCAGCAGTTTAATAGGCTATGGCACTGAAGCTTTCTTT CASSLIGYGTEAFF
NA TRBJ2-7 many TRBV7-2 TGTGCCAGCAGCTTAGTAGGGGTCCTGTCCTACGAGCAGTACTTC CASSLVGVLSYEQYF
NA TRBJ1-4 few TRBV28 TGTGCCAGCAGTTTGAGGCAGGGCCGTCATGAAAAACTGTTTTTT CASSLRQGRHEKLFF
NA TRBJ2-1 few TRBV25-1 TGTGCCAGCAGTGAGGCGGGGTTTCTTTACAATGAGCAGTTCTTC CASSEAGFLYNEQFF
NA TRBJ2-7 NA TRBV4-2 TGTGCCAGCAGCCAAGAGCGGGGACCGGGACAATGGTACTTC CASSQERGPGQWYF
TRBD1 TRBJ2-1 few TRBV5-1 TGCGCCAGCGGACCCGGGACAGGGTCGGTGAATGAGCAGTTCTTC CASGPGTGSVNEQFF
TRBD1 TRBJ2-1 few TRBV5-1 TGCGCCAGCAGCGCAACAGGGGGCATCTACAATGAGCAGTTCTTC CASSATGGIYNEQFF
NA TRBJ2-2 many TRBV7-2 TGTGCCAGCAGCCTGGGACGGGGTAGAACCGGGGAGCTGTTTTTT CASSLGRGRTGELFF
TRBD1 TRBJ1-1 many TRBV7-8 TGTGCCAGCAGCCTCCGACAGGGATTGACTGAAGCTTTCTTT CASSLRQGLTEAFF